The present T cell receptor (beta chain) was sequenced within a study of tumor-infiltrating lymphocytes in primary liver carcinoma. Study-wide context: The study enrolled male and female patients aged 30 to 69 years. Tumor lesions were T1-T3 N0M0 and spanned about 4 to 10 cm.

This clonotype was detected ten times or more. TCR beta cDNA was prepared out of around 460 ng total RNA by means of a constant-region primer. Modified slightly, ARM-PCR produced TCR beta libraries over three nested multiplex PCR rounds. Each of the first two PCR rounds ran around 10 cycles with TRBV1-TRBV30 forward and C-beta reverse primers. TCRdb analysed the multiplex PCR reads with MiXCR anew, one entry per CDR3 protein. The table has approximately 340,000 distinct CDR3 sequences, approximately 65% seen once. CDR1 is MNHNS, CDR2 SASEGT, per germline. The V and J ends lost 2 bases and 6 bases respectively, with 20 bases between them. The CDR3 is made up of 17 amino acids. Out of unsorted whole blood came the blood RNA, and germline DNA was extracted as well.

Material for sequencing was peripheral blood. This TCR was sampled from a man aged 35 to 55 with primary liver carcinoma and hepatitis B virus infection. The chain is built from TRBV6-1 and TRBJ2-1, with a possible D match to TRBD1 (8 bases). Here the CDR3 reads CASSEKGHRGGINEQFF. The CDR3 DNA reads TGTGCCAGCAGTGAAAAAGGGCACAGGGGGGGGATCAATGAGCAGTTCTTC.